The rows below give T cell receptor beta chains drawn from one sample of a study of regulatory T cells in long-lasting Graves disease. One entry per CDR3 protein results from TCRdb running MiXCR on the multiplex PCR reads. The repertoire has hundreds of thousands of distinct CDR3 sequences, about 14% of them found once; the top ten carry roughly a tenth. This sample also belongs to another study, concerning T cells in Graves' hyperthyroidism and ophthalmopathy.

Specimen: peripheral blood mononuclear cells (PBMCs), collected at new diagnosis, from a patient treated with antithyroid drugs. These receptors all come from a young man with Graves disease. Both conserved end residues are part of each CDR3. A D gene is named only where the DNA matches it firmly. Some rows have no size entry. The others give once, few or many, or a class for an expanded clone.

>-|TRBV2|TRBD2|15|TRBJ2-7
TGTGCCAGCAGTGAAGCCACTAGCGGGAGACTCGAGCAGTACTTC
CASSEATSGRLEQYF
>few|TRBV10-1|-|13|TRBJ2-7
TGCGCCAGCAGCCAACCCGGGAGTTACGAGCAGTACTTC
CASSQPGSYEQYF
>-|TRBV7-2|-|13|TRBJ2-3
TGTGCCAGCAGATCCGATCGGGGAAATACGCAGTATTTT
CASRSDRGNTQYF
>few|TRBV10-1|-|15|TRBJ2-1
TGCGCCAGCAGTGAGGAAGGGGCCGCCTACAATGAGCAGTTCTTC
CASSEEGAAYNEQFF
>-|TRBV9|-|16|TRBJ2-2
TGTGCCAGCAGCGTAGGGCTCTCTGCCGACACCGGGGAGCTGTTTTTT
CASSVGLSADTGELFF
>-|TRBV6-4|-|15|TRBJ2-1
TGTGCCAGCAGTGATATAGTCAGATCCTACAATGAGCAGTTCTTC
CASSDIVRSYNEQFF
>-|TRBV13|TRBD1|12|TRBJ2-7
TGTGCCACCCCGGGACAGGCGGGCGAGCAGTACTTC
CATPGQAGEQYF
>many|TRBV12-3/TRBV12-4|-|12|TRBJ2-1
TGTGCCAGCAGTTTCATTCTCCCGAAGCAGTTCTTC
CASSFILPKQFF
>many|TRBV18|TRBD2|15|TRBJ2-1
TGTGCCAGCTCATCGGGACTAGCGGGAGTAGTGGGGCAGTTCTTC
CASSSGLAGVVGQFF
>many|TRBV10-3|TRBD2|12|TRBJ2-1
TGTGCCATTCTAGCGGGCGACAATGAGCAGTTCTTC
CAILAGDNEQFF
>many|TRBV10-2|-|13|TRBJ2-7
TGCGCCAGCAGGGCGGTCAGCTCCTACGAGCAGTACTTC
CASRAVSSYEQYF
>-|TRBV11-2|-|13|TRBJ1-5
TGTGCCAGCAGCTTAGGCCCCCTTCAGCCCCAGCATTTT
CASSLGPLQPQHF
>few|TRBV10-2|TRBD1|15|TRBJ2-5
TGCGCCAGCAGTGAACGGGACAGGGAACAAGAGACCCAGTACTTC
CASSERDREQETQYF
>many|TRBV29-1|-|14|TRBJ2-7
TGCAGCGTTGAACCCGGGGATGTAGTCCACGAGCAGTACTTC
CSVEPGDVVHEQYF
>many|TRBV10-3|TRBD1|13|TRBJ1-1
TGTGCCATCAGGGACAGGGCAAACACTGAAGCTTTCTTT
CAIRDRANTEAFF
>-|TRBV7-7|-|16|TRBJ2-1
TGTGCTAGCAGCTTGAAGTCGGGGGCTCCCTACAATGAGCAGTTCTTC
CASSLKSGAPYNEQFF
>-|TRBV20-1|TRBD2|13|TRBJ2-2
TGCAGTGCCCGCGGGCGGGAGATCGGGGAGCTGTTTTTT
CSARGREIGELFF
>-|TRBV20-1|-|13|TRBJ2-1
TGCAGTGCTTCAAGGGATGGGTCCTTGGTGCAGTTCTTC
CSASRDGSLVQFF
>many|TRBV29-1|-|11|TRBJ1-1
TGCAGCGTTGAAGAGCAGGTTGAAGCTTTCTTT
CSVEEQVEAFF
>many|TRBV24-1|-|13|TRBJ1-2
TGTGCCACCAGTGATCAGGGAGACTATGGCTACACCTTC
CATSDQGDYGYTF
>many|TRBV20-1|-|14|TRBJ2-1
TGCAGTGCTAGTGTGGCGGGACCCTACAATGAGCAGTTCTTC
CSASVAGPYNEQFF
>many|TRBV20-1|TRBD1|14|TRBJ2-7
TGCAGTGCAGAAGACAGGGCCGGGACCTACGAGCAGTACTTC
CSAEDRAGTYEQYF
>-|TRBV28|-|15|TRBJ2-7
TGTGCCAGCAGTTTAAGTATCGGACAGCACTACGAGCAGTACTTC
CASSLSIGQHYEQYF
>few|TRBV7-2|TRBD2|13|TRBJ2-3
TGTGCCAGCAGCACCCTAGCGGGCGATACGCAGTATTTT
CASSTLAGDTQYF
>many|TRBV7-9|-|14|TRBJ1-1
TGTGCCAGCAGCCCGGCTTCTACTAAGTCTGAAGCTTTCTTT
CASSPASTKSEAFF
>many|TRBV20-1|TRBD1|16|TRBJ1-5
TGCAGTGCGCAGGGGGACCAGGGCGAGGGAAATCAGCCCCAGCATTTT
CSAQGDQGEGNQPQHF
>few|TRBV5-1|-|16|TRBJ2-4
TGCGCCAGCAGCTTGGGCAGGGGACTAGCCAAAAACATTCAGTACTTC
CASSLGRGLAKNIQYF
>few|TRBV7-9|-|13|TRBJ1-3
TGTGCCAGCAGCTCCTCGGTTGGAAACACCATATATTTT
CASSSSVGNTIYF
>few|TRBV3-1|TRBD1|15|TRBJ1-3
TGTGCCAGCAGCAGAACACAGGGGGTTGGAAACACCATATATTTT
CASSRTQGVGNTIYF
>many|TRBV7-9|TRBD2|14|TRBJ2-7
TGTGCCAGCAGCGAGCATGGGGGGGACTACGAGCAGTACTTC
CASSEHGGDYEQYF
>many|TRBV29-1|-|13|TRBJ2-5
TGCAGCGTAGAGACAGGATTACAAGAGACCCAGTACTTC
CSVETGLQETQYF
>-|TRBV6-1|-|17|TRBJ2-2
TGTGCCAGCAGTAAAGAAACGGGGGGCGGAAACACCGGGGAGCTGTTTTTT
CASSKETGGGNTGELFF
>-|TRBV5-1|TRBD1|15|TRBJ2-7
TGCGCCAGCAGCCCCGGGACAGGGAACTCCTACGAGCAGTACTTC
CASSPGTGNSYEQYF
>-|TRBV6-5|-|14|TRBJ2-3
TGTGCCAGCAGTTACTCAAAGGTTACAGATACGCAGTATTTT
CASSYSKVTDTQYF
>few|TRBV15|-|16|TRBJ2-3
TGTGCCACCAGCAGACCTCTAGGGGGGTTCACAGATACGCAGTATTTT
CATSRPLGGFTDTQYF
>many|TRBV10-3|TRBD1|14|TRBJ2-7
TGTGCCATCAGACCGGGACAGGGGGCTAGCGAGCAGTACTTC
CAIRPGQGASEQYF
>many|TRBV7-2|-|13|TRBJ1-1
TGTGCCAGCAGCCCCCAAGTATACACTGAAGCTTTCTTT
CASSPQVYTEAFF
>many|TRBV20-1|-|15|TRBJ1-5
TGCAGTGCTAGAGAAGATAGGGCCAGCAATCAGCCCCAGCATTTT
CSAREDRASNQPQHF
>many|TRBV12-3/TRBV12-4|TRBD1|15|TRBJ1-2
TGTGCCAGCAGTTTAACCGCCAGGGGGTCCTATGGCTACACCTTC
CASSLTARGSYGYTF